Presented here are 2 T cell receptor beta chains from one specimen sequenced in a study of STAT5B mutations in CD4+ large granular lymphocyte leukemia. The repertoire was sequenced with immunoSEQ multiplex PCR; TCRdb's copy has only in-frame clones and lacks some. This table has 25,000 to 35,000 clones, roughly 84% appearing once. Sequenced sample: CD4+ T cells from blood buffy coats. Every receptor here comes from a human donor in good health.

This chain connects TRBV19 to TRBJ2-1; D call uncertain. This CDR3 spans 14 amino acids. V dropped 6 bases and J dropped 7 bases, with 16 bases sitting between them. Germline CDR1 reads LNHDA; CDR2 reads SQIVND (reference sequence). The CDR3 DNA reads TGTGCCAGTAGCACCAGCGTAAATAGTAATGAGCAGTTCTTC. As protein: CASSTSVNSNEQFF.

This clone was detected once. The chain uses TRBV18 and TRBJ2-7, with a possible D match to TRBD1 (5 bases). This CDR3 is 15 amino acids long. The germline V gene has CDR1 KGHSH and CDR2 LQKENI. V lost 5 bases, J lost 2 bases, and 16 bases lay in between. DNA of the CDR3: TGTGCCAGCTCAGAACAGGAATCCCTAACCTACGAGCAGTACTTC. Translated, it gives CASSEQESLTYEQYF.